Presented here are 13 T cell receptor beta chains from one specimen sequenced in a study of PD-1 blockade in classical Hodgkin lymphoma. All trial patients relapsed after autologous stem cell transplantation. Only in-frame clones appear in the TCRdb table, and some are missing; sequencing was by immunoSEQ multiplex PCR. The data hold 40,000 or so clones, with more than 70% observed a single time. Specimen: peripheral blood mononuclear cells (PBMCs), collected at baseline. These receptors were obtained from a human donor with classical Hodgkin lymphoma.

CDR3 bases: TGTGCCAGCAGTTACGGAAGGGACAGGGTCTGGGAAGGCTACACCTTC. It is translated as CASSYGRDRVWEGYTF. This sequence joins TRBV6-5 and TRBJ1-2; TRBD1 matches at 9 bases. The V segment lost 2 bases and the J segment 8 bases; nucleotides outside the gene matches: 12. This CDR3 is 16 amino acids long. The germline V gene has CDR1 MNHEY and CDR2 SVGAGI.

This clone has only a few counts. In DNA form, the CDR3 reads TGCGCCAGCAGACCCGGACAGGGTAGCACAGATACGCAGTATTTT. Its translation: CASRPGQGSTDTQYF. The chain links TRBV10-1 to TRBJ2-3; 8 bases are a match to TRBD1. The CDR3 consists of 15 residues. CDR1 is WNHNN and CDR2 is SYGVQD in the germline V gene (reference sequence). The junction had 5 bases not matched to a gene; V was cut back by 6 bases and J by 0 bases.

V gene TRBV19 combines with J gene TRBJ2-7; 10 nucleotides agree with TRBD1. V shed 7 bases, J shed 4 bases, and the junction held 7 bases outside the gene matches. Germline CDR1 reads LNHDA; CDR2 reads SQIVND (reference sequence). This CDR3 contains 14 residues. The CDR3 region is CASKPGQGTYEQYF. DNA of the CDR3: TGTGCCAGTAAGCCGGGACAGGGGACATACGAGCAGTACTTC.

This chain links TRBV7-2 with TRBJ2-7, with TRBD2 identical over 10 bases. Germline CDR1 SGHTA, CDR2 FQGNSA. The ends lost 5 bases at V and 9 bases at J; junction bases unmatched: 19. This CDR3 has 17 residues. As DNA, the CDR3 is TGTGCCAGCAGCCGGGACCCTCCGGGACTAGCGCCCCTGGGGCAGTACTTC. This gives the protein CASSRDPPGLAPLGQYF.

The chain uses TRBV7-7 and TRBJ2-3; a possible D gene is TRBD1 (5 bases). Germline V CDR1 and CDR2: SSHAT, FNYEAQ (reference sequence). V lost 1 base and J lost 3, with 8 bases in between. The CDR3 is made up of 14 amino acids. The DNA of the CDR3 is TGTGCCAGCAGCTTAGGTCGACAGACAGATACGCAGTATTTT. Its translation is CASSLGRQTDTQYF.

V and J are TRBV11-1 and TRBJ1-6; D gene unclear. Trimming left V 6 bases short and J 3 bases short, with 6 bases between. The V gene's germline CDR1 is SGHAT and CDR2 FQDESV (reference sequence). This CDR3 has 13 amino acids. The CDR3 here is CASSSFYNSPLHF. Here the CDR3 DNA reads TGTGCCAGCAGTTCCTTCTATAATTCACCCCTCCACTTT.

CDR3 loop: CASSRGTGGTEAFF. CDR3 nucleotides: TGTGCCAGCTCACGTGGGACAGGGGGCACTGAAGCTTTCTTT. The chain is built from TRBV18 and TRBJ1-1, with 11 bases lining up with TRBD1. The germline V gene encodes CDR1 KGHSH and CDR2 LQKENI. Trimming took 4 bases from V and 4 from J; bases not matched to a gene: 2. The CDR3 spans 14 residues.

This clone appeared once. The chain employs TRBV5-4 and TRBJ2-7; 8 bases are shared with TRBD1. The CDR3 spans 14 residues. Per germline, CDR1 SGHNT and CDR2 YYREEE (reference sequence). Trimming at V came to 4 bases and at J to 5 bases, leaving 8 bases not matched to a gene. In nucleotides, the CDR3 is TGTGCCAGCAGCGCAGGACAGGGTTTAAACGAGCAGTACTTC. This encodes CASSAGQGLNEQYF.

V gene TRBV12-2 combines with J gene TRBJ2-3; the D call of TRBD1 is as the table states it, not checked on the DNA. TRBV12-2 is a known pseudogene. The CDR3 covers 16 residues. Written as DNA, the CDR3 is TGTGCAAGTCGCTCCCGCGGGACAGGTGGCACAGATACGCAGTATTTT. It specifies CASRSRGTGGTDTQYF.

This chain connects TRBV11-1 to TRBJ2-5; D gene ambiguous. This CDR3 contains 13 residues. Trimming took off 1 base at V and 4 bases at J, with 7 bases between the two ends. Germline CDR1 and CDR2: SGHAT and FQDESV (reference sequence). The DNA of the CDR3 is TGTGCCAGCAGCTTAGGGCAGCCAGAGACCCAGTACTTC. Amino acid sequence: CASSLGQPETQYF.

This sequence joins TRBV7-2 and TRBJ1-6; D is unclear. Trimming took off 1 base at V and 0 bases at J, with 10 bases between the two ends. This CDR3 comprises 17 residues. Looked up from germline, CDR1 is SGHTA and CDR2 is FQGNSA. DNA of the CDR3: TGTGCCAGCAGCTTAGTGGCAGGCAGCTCCTATAATTCACCCCTCCACTTT. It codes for CASSLVAGSSYNSPLHF.

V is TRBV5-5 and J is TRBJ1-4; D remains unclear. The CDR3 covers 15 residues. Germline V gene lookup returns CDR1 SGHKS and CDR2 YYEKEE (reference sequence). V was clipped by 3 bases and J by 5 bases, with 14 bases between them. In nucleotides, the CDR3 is TGTGCCAGCAGCTGGAGCCTTTCGGTGAATGAAAAACTGTTTTTT. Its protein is CASSWSLSVNEKLFF.

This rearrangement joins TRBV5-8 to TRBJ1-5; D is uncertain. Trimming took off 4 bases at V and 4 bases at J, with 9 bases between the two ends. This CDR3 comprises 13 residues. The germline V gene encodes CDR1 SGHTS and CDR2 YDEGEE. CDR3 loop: CASSRSLNQPQHF. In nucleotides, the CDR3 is TGTGCCAGCAGCCGCTCCCTAAATCAGCCCCAGCATTTT.